The 11 T cell receptor beta chains below come from one sample, sequenced in a study of T cells in Graves' hyperthyroidism and ophthalmopathy. RNA transcripts served as the template for amplifying TCR beta CDR3 regions. Initially, a first-round RT-PCR of the TCR CDR3 employed the HTBI primer set. TCRdb processed the multiplex PCR reads anew with MiXCR; each CDR3 protein has one entry. The repertoire includes 550,000 to 700,000 distinct CDR3 sequences, 35% to 55% of them detected once, and around 20% sits in the top ten. The sequenced material came from peripheral blood or thyroid tissue (not recorded which). Every receptor here comes from an adult woman with Graves' disease, either hyperthyroidism or ophthalmopathy (not recorded which).

This chain joins TRBV5-1 and TRBJ1-2, with TRBD1 matching 8 bases. With 4 bases clipped from V and 10 bases from J, the junction kept 12 bases outside the gene matches. This CDR3 has 14 residues. From germline, CDR1 is SGHRS and CDR2 YFSETQ. The CDR3 reads CASSQGQGSVDYTF. CDR3 coding DNA: TGCGCCAGCAGCCAAGGACAGGGAAGTGTAGACTACACCTTC.

Points on this clonotype: Given a much more abundant clone one base away, this may be a read error. The chain joins TRBV6-1 to TRBJ1-1; D uncertain. Germline CDR1 MNHNS, CDR2 SASEGT. This CDR3 is 14 amino acids long. The CDR3 is CAGSARKSNTEAFF. The CDR3 DNA reads as TGTGCCGGCAGTGCTAGAAAGTCGAACACTGAAGCTTTCTTT.

This clonotype was detected many times. J is TRBJ1-5 and V is TRBV4-1, with a tentative D call TRBD1 (5 bases). Germline assignment: CDR1 MGHRA and CDR2 YSYEKL. The V end was cut by 4 bases, the J end by 5 bases, with 9 bases between. This CDR3 spans 13 amino acids. The CDR3 region is CASSRGTDQPQHF. CDR3 DNA: TGCGCCAGCAGCCGCGGGACGGATCAGCCCCAGCATTTT.

J is TRBJ2-7 and V is TRBV19; D is undetermined. There are 15 residues in the CDR3. Deletions cut 4 bases from V and 1 base from J, with 14 bases between. Germline V gene sequence: CDR1 LNHDA, CDR2 SQIVND (reference sequence). In DNA form, the CDR3 reads TGTGCCAGTAGTAAGAGGTCGGTCCGGTCCTACGAGCAGTACTTC. It translates to CASSKRSVRSYEQYF.

The rearrangement joins TRBV14 to TRBJ2-5; unclear D gene. Looked up from germline, CDR1 is SGHDN and CDR2 is FVKESK. The CDR3 is made up of 14 amino acids. Deletions cut 0 bases from V and 6 bases from J, with 11 bases between. The CDR3 region is CASSQDWSVQTQYF. CDR3 DNA sequence: TGTGCCAGCAGCCAAGACTGGAGCGTCCAGACCCAGTACTTC.

The rearrangement uses TRBV20-1 and TRBJ1-2; 7 bases are shared with TRBD1. This CDR3 is built from 13 residues. V shed 0 bases, J shed 10 bases, and the junction held 8 bases outside the gene matches. Germline CDR1 DFQATT, CDR2 SNEGSKA (reference sequence). In DNA form, the CDR3 reads TGCAGTGCTAGAGATGGGACAGTTATTTTCTACACCTTC. Protein sequence: CSARDGTVIFYTF.

The chain joins TRBV12-3 or TRBV12-4 to TRBJ1-4; D is unclear. Trimming removed 6 bases at V and 7 bases at J, with 6 bases between. The CDR3 contains 11 residues. The CDR3 region is CASRRVEKLFF. CDR3 sequence (DNA): TGTGCCAGCAGGAGGGTTGAAAAACTGTTTTTT.

In the case of this clonotype: A much larger clone differs from this one at a single base, so this may be a read error. The rearrangement uses TRBV7-9 and TRBJ2-7, with TRBD1 matching over 7 bases. The CDR3 spans 14 residues. Germline V gene sequence: CDR1 SEHNR, CDR2 FQNEAQ (reference sequence). CDR3 region: CASSPGQLSYKQYF. The CDR3 region has the DNA TGTGCCAGCAGCCCGGGACAGCTCTCCTACAAGCAGTACTTC.

The chain recombines TRBV28 with TRBJ2-7; TRBD2 matches at 11 bases. This CDR3 is 16 amino acids long. The germline V gene has CDR1 MDHEN and CDR2 SYDVKM. The V gene end was trimmed by 6 bases and the J gene end by 3 bases; junction bases not matched to a gene: 10. CDR3 protein: CASSPITGTSGYEQYF. DNA of the CDR3: TGTGCCAGCAGCCCAATTACCGGGACTAGCGGCTACGAGCAGTACTTC.

The chain is built from TRBV14 and TRBJ1-2, with D tentatively TRBD1 (5 bases). Germline-derived CDR1 and CDR2 are SGHDN and FVKESK. V dropped 4 bases and J dropped 6 bases, with 15 bases sitting between them. This CDR3 has 14 residues. The CDR3 region has the DNA TGTGCCAGCAGCCCCCGTGGGGCGGGTGATGGCTACACCTTC. This encodes CASSPRGAGDGYTF. Full variable domain (remainder filled in from reference TRBV14 and TRBJ1-2): EAGVTQFPSHSVIEKGQTVTLRCDPISGHDNLYWYRRVMGKEIKFLLHFVKESKQDESGMPNNRFLAERTGGTYSTLKVQPAELEDSGVYFCASSPRGAGDGYTFGSGTRLTVV.

The J gene is TRBJ2-5, the V gene TRBV20-1; 7 nucleotides agree with TRBD2. CDR1 is DFQATT, CDR2 SNEGSKA, per germline (reference sequence). V dropped 1 base and J dropped 5; count of bases not matched to a gene: 10. This CDR3 comprises 15 residues. CDR3 DNA sequence: TGCAGTGCTAGAGGGGGCGGGAGAGCTATGGAGACCCAGTACTTC. Its protein is CSARGGGRAMETQYF.